Below, 4 T cell receptor beta chains from the same sample are listed, as sequenced in a study of blood T cell repertoires in COVID-19 (dated by TCRdb to 2019 to 2021). The library was made by the immunoSEQ multiplex PCR assay. Entries here come from immuneACCESS through TCRdb and include only in-frame sequences with V and J called. Some clones fail to appear in such tables; in the studies checked, an unresolved V gene covers under half of the shortfall, and the cause of the remainder is unknown. In this sample the table shows approximately 350,000 clones, around 90% of which occur a single time. The top ten clones comprise 0.95% to 1.5% of the sample. What was sequenced was peripheral blood. The source is a man in his forties or fifties with acute or convalescent COVID-19.

This clone has only a few counts. The chain has TRBV28 and TRBJ1-2; D is unresolved. The CDR3 has 13 residues. Trimming removed 2 bases from V and 4 bases from J, with 8 bases in between. CDR1 and CDR2 from the germline V gene are MDHEN and SYDVKM. This CDR3 reads CASSLTSSYGYTF. DNA for the CDR3: TGTGCCAGCAGTTTAACTTCCTCCTATGGCTACACCTTC.

The CDR3 loop is CATSVHSQGGNTIYF. The CDR3 coding sequence is TGTGCCACCAGTGTACACTCCCAGGGTGGAAACACCATATATTTT. V usage is TRBV24-1 and J usage is TRBJ1-3; TRBD1 is a possible D gene (5 bases). The CDR3 contains 15 residues. V lost 5 bases and J 3 bases, leaving 13 bases between the germline ends. Germline assignment: CDR1 KGHDR and CDR2 SFDVKD.

V and J are TRBV7-3 and TRBJ1-1; no clear D. CDR1 SGHTA and CDR2 FQGTGA come from the germline V gene. V lost 1 base, J lost 5 bases, and 8 bases lay in between. The CDR3 extends over 13 amino acids. In nucleotides, the CDR3 is TGTGCCAGCAGCTTAATGAGGGATACTGAAGCTTTCTTT. Translated: CASSLMRDTEAFF.

This clone was picked up one time. J is TRBJ1-2 and V is TRBV6-5, with D possibly matching TRBD1 (6 bases). Germline V gene data show CDR1 as MNHEY and CDR2 as SVGAGI. Between the trimmed V and J ends, which lost 5 bases and 8 bases, there was a span of 18 bases. The CDR3 loop spans 14 amino acids. CDR3 amino acids: CASSRTVVVGGYTF. Written as DNA, the CDR3 is TGTGCCAGCAGTCGGACAGTCGTGGTTGGAGGCTACACCTTC.